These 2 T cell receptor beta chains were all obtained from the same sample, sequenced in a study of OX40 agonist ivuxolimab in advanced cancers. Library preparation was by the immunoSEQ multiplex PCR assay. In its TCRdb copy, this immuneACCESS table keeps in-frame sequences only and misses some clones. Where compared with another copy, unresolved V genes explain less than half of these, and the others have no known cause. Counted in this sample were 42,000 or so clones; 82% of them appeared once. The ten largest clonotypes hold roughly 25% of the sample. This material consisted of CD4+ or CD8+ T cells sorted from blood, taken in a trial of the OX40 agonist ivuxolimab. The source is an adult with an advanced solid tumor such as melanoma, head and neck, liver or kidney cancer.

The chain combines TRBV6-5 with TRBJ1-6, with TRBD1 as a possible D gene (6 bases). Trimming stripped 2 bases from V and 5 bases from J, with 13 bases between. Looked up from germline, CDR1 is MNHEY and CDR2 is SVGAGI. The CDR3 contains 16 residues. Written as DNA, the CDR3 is TGTGCCAGCAGTTACATGGCCAGGGGAAATAATTCACCCCTCCACTTT. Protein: CASSYMARGNNSPLHF.

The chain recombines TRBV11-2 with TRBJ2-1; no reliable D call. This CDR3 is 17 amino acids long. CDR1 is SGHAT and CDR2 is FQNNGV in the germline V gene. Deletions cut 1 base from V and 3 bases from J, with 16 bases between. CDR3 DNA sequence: TGTGCCAGCAGCTTAGTTGACCGGCCAAAAGGCTACAATGAGCAGTTCTTC. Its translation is CASSLVDRPKGYNEQFF.